The entry below gives a single T cell receptor (beta chain) sequence along with its context. The antigen remains undetermined. Germline CDR1 reads MNHEY; CDR2 reads SVGAGI. This CDR3 comprises 12 residues. This sample stems from a study of T cells expressing NK-cell markers. Background on the study: Seven donors tested HCMV-seropositive and one tested seronegative among the eight sequenced. Study-wide points: It remained uncertain whether the expanded NKG2C+ T cell clones were specific for HCMV antigens. In roughly 6 donors, dominant CD3+CD56+NKG2C+ clones formed about 1.0-8% of CD8+ cells.

The authors generated TCR beta cDNA through 5'RACE template switching with UMIs. TCRdb reprocessed the 5' RACE reads and stores each CDR3 protein as one record, lacking DNA. The repertoire table contains a few hundred thousand distinct CDR3 sequences. The chain recombines TRBV6-5 with TRBJ2-5; TCRdb picks TRBD2, but there is no DNA to check that call. The source of this sequence is a man between 18 and 69 years old in good health. The sequenced sample consisted of blood T cells: a sorted CD56 or NKG2C T cell subset, CD4+ or CD8+ T cells, or bulk PBMC T cells (not recorded which). The CDR3 sequence is CASIRTRETQYF.